The T cell receptor (beta chain) under discussion was sequenced for a study of blood T cell repertoires in COVID-19. The sample holds one count of this clone. Other DNA sequences from this sample encode an identical CDR3 as well. Clones were read by immunoSEQ multiplex PCR, and TCRdb kept only the in-frame ones, dropping some. The sample yields 150,000 to 160,000 clones, around 90% seen once. Deletions cut 1 base from V and 4 bases from J, with 4 bases between. The CDR3 totals 12 residues. Germline lookup yields CDR1 LGHDT and CDR2 YNNKEL (reference sequence). J is TRBJ1-2 and V is TRBV3-1 (or the pseudogene TRBV3-2); D is uncertain. Sequences were obtained from peripheral blood. The source is a man between 50 and 59 years old with acute or convalescent COVID-19. CDR3 loop: CASSQGLYGYTF. DNA of the CDR3: TGTGCCAGCAGCCAAGGTCTCTATGGCTACACCTTC.